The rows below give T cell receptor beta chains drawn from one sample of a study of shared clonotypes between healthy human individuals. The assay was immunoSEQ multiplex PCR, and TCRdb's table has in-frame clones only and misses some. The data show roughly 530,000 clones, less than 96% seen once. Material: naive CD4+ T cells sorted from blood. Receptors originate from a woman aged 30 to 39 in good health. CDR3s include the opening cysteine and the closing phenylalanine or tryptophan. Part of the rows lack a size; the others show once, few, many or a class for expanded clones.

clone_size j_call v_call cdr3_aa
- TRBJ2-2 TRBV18 CASTRSYGTGELFF
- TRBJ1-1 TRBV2 CASNIQGGDTEAFF
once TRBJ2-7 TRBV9 CASSVVTRESEYEQYF
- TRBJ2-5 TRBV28 CASSLMPGLQYF
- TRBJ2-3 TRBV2 CASSELAGGVSTDTQYF
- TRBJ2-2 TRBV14 CASRQTHLNTGELFF
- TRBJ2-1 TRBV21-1 CASSNLRYKTYNEQFF
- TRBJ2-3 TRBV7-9 CASSFWTSGSDTQYF
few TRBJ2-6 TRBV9 CASSVTGANVLTF
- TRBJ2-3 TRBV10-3 CAIRETSTDTQYF